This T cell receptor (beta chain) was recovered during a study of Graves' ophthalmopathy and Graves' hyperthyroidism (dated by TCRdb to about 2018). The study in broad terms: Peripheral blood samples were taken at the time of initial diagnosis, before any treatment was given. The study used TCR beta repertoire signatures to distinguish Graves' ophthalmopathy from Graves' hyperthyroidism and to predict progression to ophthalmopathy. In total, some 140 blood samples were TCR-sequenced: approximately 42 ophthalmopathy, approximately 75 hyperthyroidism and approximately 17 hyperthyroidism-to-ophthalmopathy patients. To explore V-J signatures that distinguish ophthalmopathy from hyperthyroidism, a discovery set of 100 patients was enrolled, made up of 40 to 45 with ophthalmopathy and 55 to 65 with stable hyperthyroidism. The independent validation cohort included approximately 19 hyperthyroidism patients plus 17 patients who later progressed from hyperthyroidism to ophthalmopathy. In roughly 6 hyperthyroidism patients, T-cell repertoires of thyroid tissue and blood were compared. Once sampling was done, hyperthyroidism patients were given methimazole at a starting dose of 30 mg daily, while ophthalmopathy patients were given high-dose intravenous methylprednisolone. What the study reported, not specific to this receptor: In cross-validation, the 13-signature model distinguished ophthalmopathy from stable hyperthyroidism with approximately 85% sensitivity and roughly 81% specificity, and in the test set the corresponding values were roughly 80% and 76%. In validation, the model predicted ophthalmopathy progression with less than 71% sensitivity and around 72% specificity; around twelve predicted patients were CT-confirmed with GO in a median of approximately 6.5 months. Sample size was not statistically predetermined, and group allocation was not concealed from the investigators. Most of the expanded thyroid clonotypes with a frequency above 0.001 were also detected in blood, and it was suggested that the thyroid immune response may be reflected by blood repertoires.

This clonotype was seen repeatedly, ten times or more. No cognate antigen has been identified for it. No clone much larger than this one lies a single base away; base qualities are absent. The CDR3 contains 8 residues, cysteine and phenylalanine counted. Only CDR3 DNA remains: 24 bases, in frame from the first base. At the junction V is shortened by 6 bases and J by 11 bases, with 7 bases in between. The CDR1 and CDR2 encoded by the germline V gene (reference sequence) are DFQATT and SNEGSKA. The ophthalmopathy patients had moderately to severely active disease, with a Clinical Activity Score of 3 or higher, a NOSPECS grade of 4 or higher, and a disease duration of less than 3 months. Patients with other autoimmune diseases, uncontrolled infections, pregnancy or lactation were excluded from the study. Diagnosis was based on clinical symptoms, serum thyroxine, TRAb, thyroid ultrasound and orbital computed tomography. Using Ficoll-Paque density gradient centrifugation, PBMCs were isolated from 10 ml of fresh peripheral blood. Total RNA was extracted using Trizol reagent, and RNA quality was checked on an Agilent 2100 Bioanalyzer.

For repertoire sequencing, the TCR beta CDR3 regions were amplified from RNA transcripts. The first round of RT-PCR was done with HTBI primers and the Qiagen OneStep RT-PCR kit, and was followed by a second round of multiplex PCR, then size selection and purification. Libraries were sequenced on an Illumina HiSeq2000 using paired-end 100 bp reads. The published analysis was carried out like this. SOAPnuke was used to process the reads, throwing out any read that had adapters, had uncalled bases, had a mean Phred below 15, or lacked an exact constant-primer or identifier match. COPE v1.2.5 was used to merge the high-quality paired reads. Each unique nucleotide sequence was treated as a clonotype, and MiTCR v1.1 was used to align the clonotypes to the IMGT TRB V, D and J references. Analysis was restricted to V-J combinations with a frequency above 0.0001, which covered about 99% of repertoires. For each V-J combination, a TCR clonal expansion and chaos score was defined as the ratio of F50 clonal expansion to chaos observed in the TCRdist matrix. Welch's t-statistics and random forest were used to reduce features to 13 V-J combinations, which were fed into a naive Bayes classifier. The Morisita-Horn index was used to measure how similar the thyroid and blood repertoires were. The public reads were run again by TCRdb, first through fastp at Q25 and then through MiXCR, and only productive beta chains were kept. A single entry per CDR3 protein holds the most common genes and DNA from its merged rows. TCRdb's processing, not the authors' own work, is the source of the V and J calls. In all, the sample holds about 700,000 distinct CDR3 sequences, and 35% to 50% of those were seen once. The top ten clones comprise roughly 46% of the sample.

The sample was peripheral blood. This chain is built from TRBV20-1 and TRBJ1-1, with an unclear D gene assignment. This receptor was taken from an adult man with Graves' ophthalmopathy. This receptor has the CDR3 CSAVGAFF. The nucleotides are TGCAGTGCCGTCGGGGCTTTCTTT.